Here is one T cell receptor (beta chain) with its context. Its antigen remains unidentified. These data originate in a study of cytomegalovirus exposure and HLA in healthy donors. Study-level results: Across donors, most TCRs were seen rarely, yet some public ones were widespread. Among donors in an Asian-associated ancestry cluster, a later analysis reportedly found fewer N-insertions than the roughly 680-donor mean.

PCR amplification relied on 60 Vbeta primers (plus 13 Jbeta primers). TCRdb's copy holds only in-frame clones and misses some; the assay was immunoSEQ multiplex PCR. Its clone listing holds around 60,000 clones. Germline CDR1 is WSHSY and CDR2 is SAAADI. This CDR3 is 13 amino acids long. Deletions cut 6 bases from V and 7 bases from J, with 13 bases between. The chain is built from TRBV10-2 and TRBJ2-1, with D perhaps matching TRBD2 (6 bases). The sequenced sample consisted of PBMCs. The receptor comes from a woman aged 18-29 years in good health and CMV-seronegative. The DNA for the CDR3 is TGCGCCAGCAGGGACTCCGCGGGGAATGAGCAGTTCTTC. Amino acids: CASRDSAGNEQFF.